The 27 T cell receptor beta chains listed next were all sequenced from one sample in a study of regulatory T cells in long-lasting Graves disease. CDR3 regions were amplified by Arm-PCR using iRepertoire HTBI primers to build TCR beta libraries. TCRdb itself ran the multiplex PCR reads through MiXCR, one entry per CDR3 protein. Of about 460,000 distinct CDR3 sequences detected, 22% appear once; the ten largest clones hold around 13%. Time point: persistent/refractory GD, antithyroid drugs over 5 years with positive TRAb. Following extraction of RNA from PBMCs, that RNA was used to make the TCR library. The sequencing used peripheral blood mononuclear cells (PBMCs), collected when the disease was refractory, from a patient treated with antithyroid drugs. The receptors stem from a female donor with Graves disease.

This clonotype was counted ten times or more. CDR3 residues: CSVRGQGGSNQPQHF. For the CDR3, the DNA is TGCAGCGTTCGAGGACAGGGTGGGAGCAATCAGCCCCAGCATTTT. This chain joins TRBV29-1 and TRBJ1-5, with 8 bases lining up with TRBD1. Trimming at V came to 5 bases and at J to 1 base, leaving 7 bases not matched to a gene. From germline, CDR1 is SQVTM and CDR2 ANQGSEA. There are 15 residues in the CDR3.

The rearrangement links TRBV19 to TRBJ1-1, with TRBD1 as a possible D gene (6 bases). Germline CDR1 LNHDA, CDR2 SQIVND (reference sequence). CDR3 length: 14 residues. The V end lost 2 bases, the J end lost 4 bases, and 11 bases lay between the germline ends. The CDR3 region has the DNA TGTGCCAGTAGTATATCAGGGGTTGGCACTGAAGCTTTCTTT. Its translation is CASSISGVGTEAFF.

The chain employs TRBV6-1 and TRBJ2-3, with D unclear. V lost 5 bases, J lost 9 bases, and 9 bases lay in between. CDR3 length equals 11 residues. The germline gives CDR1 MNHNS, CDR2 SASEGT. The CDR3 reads CASSKSVTQYF. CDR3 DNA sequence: TGTGCCAGCAGTAAGAGTGTGACGCAGTATTTT.

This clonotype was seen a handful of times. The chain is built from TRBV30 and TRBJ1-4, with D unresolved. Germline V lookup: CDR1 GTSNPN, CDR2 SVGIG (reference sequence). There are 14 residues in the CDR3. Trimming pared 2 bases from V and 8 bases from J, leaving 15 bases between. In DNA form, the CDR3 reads TGTGCCTGGAGTCTGCCCTCGAGTGGGGAAAAACTGTTTTTT. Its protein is CAWSLPSSGEKLFF.

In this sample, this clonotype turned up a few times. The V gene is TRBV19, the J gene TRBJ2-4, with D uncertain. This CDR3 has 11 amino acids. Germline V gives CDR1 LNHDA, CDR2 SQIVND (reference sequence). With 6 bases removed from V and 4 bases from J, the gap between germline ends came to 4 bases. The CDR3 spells CASRSKNIQYF. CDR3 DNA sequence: TGTGCCAGTAGATCGAAAAACATTCAGTACTTC.

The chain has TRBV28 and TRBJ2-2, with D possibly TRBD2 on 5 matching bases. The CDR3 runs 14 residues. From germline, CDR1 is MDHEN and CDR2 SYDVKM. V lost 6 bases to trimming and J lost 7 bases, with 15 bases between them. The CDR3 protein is CASRIPGTNGELFF. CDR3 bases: TGTGCCAGCAGGATCCCGGGAACCAACGGGGAGCTGTTTTTT.

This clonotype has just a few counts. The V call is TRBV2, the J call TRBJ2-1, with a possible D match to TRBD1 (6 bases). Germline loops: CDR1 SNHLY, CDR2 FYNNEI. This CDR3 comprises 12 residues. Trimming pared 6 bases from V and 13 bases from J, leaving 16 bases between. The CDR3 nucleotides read TGTGCCAGCAGGAGGGACAACCCCGCCCAGTTCTTC. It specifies CASRRDNPAQFF.

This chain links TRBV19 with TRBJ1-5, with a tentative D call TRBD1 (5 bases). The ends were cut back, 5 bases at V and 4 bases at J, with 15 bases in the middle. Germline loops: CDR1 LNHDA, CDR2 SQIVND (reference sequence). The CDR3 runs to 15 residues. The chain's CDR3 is CASSPEYRGNQPQHF. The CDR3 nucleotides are TGTGCCAGTAGTCCCGAATACCGGGGGAATCAGCCCCAGCATTTT.

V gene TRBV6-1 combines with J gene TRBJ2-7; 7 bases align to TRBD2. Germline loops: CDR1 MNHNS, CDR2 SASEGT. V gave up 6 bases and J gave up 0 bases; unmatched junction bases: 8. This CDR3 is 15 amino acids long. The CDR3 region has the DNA TGTGCCAGCAGACCGTGGGAGGGGCCCTCCTACGAGCAGTACTTC. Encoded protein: CASRPWEGPSYEQYF.

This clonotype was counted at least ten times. The CDR3 sequence: CASSPLHQETQYF. The CDR3 DNA sequence: TGTGCCAGCAGTCCCCTACATCAAGAGACCCAGTACTTC. The chain uses TRBV12-3 or TRBV12-4 and TRBJ2-5; D is ambiguous. The V and J ends lost 5 bases and 2 bases respectively, with 9 bases between them. The CDR3 length is 13 residues.

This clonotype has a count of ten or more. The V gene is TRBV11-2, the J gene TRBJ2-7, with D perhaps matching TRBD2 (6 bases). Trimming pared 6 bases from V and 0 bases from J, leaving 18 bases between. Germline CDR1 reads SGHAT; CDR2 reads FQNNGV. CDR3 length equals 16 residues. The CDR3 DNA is TGTGCCAGCAGAAACATACGGAGCGGGCACTCCTACGAGCAGTACTTC. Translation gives CASRNIRSGHSYEQYF.

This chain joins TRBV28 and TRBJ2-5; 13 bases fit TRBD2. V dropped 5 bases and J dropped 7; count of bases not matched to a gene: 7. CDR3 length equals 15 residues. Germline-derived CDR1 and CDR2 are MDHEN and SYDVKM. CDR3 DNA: TGTGCCAGCAGTGAAACTAGCGGGAGGGGGGGGACCCAGTACTTC. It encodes CASSETSGRGGTQYF. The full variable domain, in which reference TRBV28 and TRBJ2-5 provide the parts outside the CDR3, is DVKVTQSSRYLVKRTGEKVFLECVQDMDHENMFWYRQDPGLGLRLIYFSYDVKMKEKGDIPEGYSVSREKKERFSLILESASTNQTSMYLCASSETSGRGGTQYFGPGTRLLVL.

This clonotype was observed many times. The CDR3 loop reads CASSLSRGGLAYEQYF. CDR3 in DNA: TGTGCCAGCAGCTTATCCCGCGGGGGTTTAGCCTACGAGCAGTACTTC. The chain is built from TRBV7-9 and TRBJ2-7, with 7 positions matching TRBD2. Germline CDR1 is SEHNR and CDR2 is FQNEAQ (reference sequence). CDR3 length: 16 residues. The trim removed 2 bases at V and 2 bases at J, leaving 9 bases unmatched.

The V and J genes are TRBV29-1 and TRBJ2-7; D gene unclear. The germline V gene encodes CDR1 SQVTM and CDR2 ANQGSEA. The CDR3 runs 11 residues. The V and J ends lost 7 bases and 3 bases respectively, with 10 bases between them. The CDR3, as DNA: TGCAGCGGCGGTTGGGGCTACGAGCAGTACTTC. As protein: CSGGWGYEQYF.

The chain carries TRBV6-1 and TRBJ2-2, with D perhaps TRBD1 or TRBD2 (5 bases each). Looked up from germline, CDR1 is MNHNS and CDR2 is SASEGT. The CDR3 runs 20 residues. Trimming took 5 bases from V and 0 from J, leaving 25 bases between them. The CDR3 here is CASSPNPGTTVGANTGELFF. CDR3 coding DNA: TGTGCCAGCAGTCCCAACCCCGGGACCACCGTCGGTGCGAACACCGGGGAGCTGTTTTTT.

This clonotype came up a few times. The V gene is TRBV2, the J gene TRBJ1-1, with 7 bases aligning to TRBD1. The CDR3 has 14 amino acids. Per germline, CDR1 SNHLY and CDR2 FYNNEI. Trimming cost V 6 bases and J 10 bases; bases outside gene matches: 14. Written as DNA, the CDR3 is TGTGCCAGCAGCGTGGACAGGTGGGGTGGGGGAGCTTTCTTT. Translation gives CASSVDRWGGGAFF. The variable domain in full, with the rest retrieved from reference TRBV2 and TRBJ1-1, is EPEVTQTPSHQVTQMGQEVILRCVPISNHLYFYWYRQILGQKVEFLVSFYNNEISEKSEIFDDQFSVERPDGSNFTLKIRSTKLEDSAMYFCASSVDRWGGGAFFGQGTRLTVV.

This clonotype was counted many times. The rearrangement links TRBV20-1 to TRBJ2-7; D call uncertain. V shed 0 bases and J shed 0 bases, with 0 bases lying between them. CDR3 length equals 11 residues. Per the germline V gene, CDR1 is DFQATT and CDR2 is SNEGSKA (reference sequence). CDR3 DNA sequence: TGCAGTGCTAGAGACTCCTACGAGCAGTACTTC. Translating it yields CSARDSYEQYF.

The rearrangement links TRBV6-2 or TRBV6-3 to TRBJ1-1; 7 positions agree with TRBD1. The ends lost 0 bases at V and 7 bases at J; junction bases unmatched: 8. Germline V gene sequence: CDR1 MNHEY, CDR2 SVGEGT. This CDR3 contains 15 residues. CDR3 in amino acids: CASSYSTRQGGEAFF. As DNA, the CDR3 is TGTGCCAGCAGTTACTCAACCCGACAGGGAGGTGAAGCTTTCTTT.

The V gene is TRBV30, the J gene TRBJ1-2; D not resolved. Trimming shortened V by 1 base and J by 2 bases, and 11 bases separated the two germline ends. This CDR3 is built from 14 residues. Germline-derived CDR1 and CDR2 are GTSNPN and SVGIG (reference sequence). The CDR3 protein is CAWSATAGNYGYTF. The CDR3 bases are TGTGCCTGGAGTGCCACCGCGGGGAACTATGGCTACACCTTC.

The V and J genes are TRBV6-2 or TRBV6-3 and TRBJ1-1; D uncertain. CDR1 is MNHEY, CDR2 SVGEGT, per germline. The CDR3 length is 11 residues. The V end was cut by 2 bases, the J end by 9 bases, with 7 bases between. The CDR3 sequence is CASSYPSKAFF. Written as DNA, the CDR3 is TGTGCCAGCAGTTACCCATCGAAAGCTTTCTTT.

The chain's CDR3 is CATKRESYEQYF. The CDR3 bases are TGTGCCACCAAAAGGGAATCCTACGAGCAGTACTTC. The gene calls are TRBV6-1 and TRBJ2-7; D unclear. V lost 10 bases to trimming and J lost 1 base, with 11 bases between them. Germline assignment: CDR1 MNHNS and CDR2 SASEGT. This CDR3 is 12 amino acids long.

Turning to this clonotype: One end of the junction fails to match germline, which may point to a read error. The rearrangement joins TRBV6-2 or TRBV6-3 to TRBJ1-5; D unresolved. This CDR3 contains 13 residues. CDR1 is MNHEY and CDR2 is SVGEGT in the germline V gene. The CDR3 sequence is CASTRVLNQLQHF. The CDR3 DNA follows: TGTGCCAGCACGAGGGTCCTTAATCAGCTCCAGCATTTT.

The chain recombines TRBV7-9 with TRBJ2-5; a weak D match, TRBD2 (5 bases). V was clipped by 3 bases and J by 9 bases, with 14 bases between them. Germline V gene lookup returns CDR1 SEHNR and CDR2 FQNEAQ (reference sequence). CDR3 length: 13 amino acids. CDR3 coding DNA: TGTGCCAGCAGCTTCGAGGGCAAGACGGCCCAGTACTTC. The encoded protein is CASSFEGKTAQYF.

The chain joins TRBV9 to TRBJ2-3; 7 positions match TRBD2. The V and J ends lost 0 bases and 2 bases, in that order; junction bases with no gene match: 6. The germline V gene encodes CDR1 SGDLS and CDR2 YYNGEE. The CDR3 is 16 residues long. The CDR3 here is CASSVGIAGVTDTQYF. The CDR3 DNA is TGTGCCAGCAGCGTAGGAATAGCGGGTGTCACAGATACGCAGTATTTT.

The CDR3 region has the DNA TGTGCCAGTAGTATTATAGGGCCGAACACTGAAGCTTTCTTT. Translation gives CASSIIGPNTEAFF. The chain employs TRBV19 and TRBJ1-1, with D hard to call. Germline V lookup: CDR1 LNHDA, CDR2 SQIVND (reference sequence). The CDR3 has 14 residues. Trimming cost V 3 bases and J 1 base, with 9 bases left between them.

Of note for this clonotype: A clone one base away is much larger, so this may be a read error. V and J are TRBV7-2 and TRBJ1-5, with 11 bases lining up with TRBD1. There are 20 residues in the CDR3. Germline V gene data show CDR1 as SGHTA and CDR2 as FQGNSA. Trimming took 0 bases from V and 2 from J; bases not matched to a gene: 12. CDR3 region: CASSLAVRGQGDRGNQPQHF. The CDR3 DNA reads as TGTGCCAGCAGCTTAGCGGTACGGGGACAGGGGGATCGGGGCAATCAGCCCCAGCATTTT.

CDR3 amino acids: CASSTRQRETQYF. The CDR3 DNA follows: TGCGCCAGCAGCACCCGACAGAGGGAGACCCAGTACTTC. This chain links TRBV5-1 with TRBJ2-5; D may be TRBD1 (5 bases). The CDR3 covers 13 residues. Germline CDR1 is SGHRS and CDR2 is YFSETQ. V lost 4 bases to trimming and J lost 5 bases, with 12 bases between them.